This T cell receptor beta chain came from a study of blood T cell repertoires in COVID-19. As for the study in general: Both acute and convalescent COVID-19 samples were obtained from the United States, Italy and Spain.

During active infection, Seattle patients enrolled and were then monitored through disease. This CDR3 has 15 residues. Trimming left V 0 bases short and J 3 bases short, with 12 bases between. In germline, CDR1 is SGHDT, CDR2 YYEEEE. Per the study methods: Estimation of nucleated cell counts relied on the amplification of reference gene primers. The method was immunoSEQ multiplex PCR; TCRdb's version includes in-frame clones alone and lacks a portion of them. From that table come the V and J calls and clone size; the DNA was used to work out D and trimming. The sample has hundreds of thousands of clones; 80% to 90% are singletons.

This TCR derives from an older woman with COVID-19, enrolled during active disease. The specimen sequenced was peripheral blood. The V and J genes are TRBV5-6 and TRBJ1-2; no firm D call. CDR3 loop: CASSLGQSGYYGYTF. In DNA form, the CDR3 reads TGTGCCAGCAGCTTGGGCCAGTCGGGGTACTATGGCTACACCTTC.